The 24 T cell receptor beta chains in this list originate from one sample, sequenced in a study of identifying expanded T cells in peripheral blood. The data were produced by immunoSEQ multiplex PCR, yet TCRdb's version contains in-frame clones alone and is incomplete. The table shows some 75,000 clones, with 75% to 90% occurring only once. The source material was blood. The source of these receptors is a person aged 18 to 75 in good health.

The V gene is TRBV19, the J gene TRBJ2-2; tentative D call: TRBD1 (6 bases). Germline-derived CDR1 and CDR2 are LNHDA and SQIVND (reference sequence). Trimming removed 1 base at V and 4 bases at J, with 10 bases between. The CDR3 sequence is 15 residues long. This CDR3 is CASSIGGTTTGELFF. In DNA form, the CDR3 reads TGTGCCAGTAGTATAGGGGGGACAACCACCGGGGAGCTGTTTTTT.

The chain carries TRBV7-9 and TRBJ2-6; D gene unclear. V lost 5 bases and J 4 bases, leaving 12 bases between the germline ends. The germline V gene encodes CDR1 SEHNR and CDR2 FQNEAQ (reference sequence). The CDR3 totals 15 residues. CDR3 coding DNA: TGTGCCAGCAGCCCACTGAGTCCGGGGGCCAACGTCCTGACTTTC. Protein sequence: CASSPLSPGANVLTF.

This chain joins TRBV9 and TRBJ2-7; 7 bases agree with TRBD1. This CDR3 contains 14 residues. The V gene's germline CDR1 is SGDLS and CDR2 YYNGEE. V shed 4 bases and J 2 bases; nucleotides not matched to a gene: 6. CDR3 sequence: CASSLGTEPYEQYF. CDR3 bases: TGTGCCAGCAGCCTAGGGACAGAACCCTACGAGCAGTACTTC.

This chain connects TRBV29-1 to TRBJ2-2; no clear D. There are 11 residues in the CDR3. Trimming left V 5 bases short and J 0 bases short, with 1 base between. From germline, CDR1 is SQVTM and CDR2 ANQGSEA. The CDR3 reads CSVTNTGELFF. CDR3 nucleotides: TGCAGCGTTACGAACACCGGGGAGCTGTTTTTT.

The rearrangement joins TRBV7-2 to TRBJ2-5, with 12 bases matching TRBD2. The V and J ends lost 5 bases and 0 bases, in that order; junction bases with no gene match: 4. There are 16 residues in the CDR3. CDR1 is SGHTA and CDR2 is FQGNSA in the germline V gene. In nucleotides, the CDR3 is TGTGCCAGCAGCGAAGGACTAGCGGGGTACCAAGAGACCCAGTACTTC. Translation gives CASSEGLAGYQETQYF.

The V and J genes are TRBV5-1 and TRBJ2-7; TRBD1 matches at 7 bases. Per germline, CDR1 SGHRS and CDR2 YFSETQ. Trimming removed 4 bases from V and 4 bases from J; junction bases left unmatched: 8. The CDR3 covers 14 residues. The CDR3 DNA follows: TGCGCCAGCAGCCCCGGGACAGTAGAATACGAGCAGTACTTC. It specifies CASSPGTVEYEQYF.

The gene calls are TRBV5-1 and TRBJ2-1; TRBD2 matches at 14 bases. CDR3 length: 19 residues. Trimming at V came to 4 bases and at J to 4 bases, leaving 13 bases not matched to a gene. Germline V gives CDR1 SGHRS, CDR2 YFSETQ. Here the CDR3 reads CASSPGTSGRGPLYNEQFF. CDR3 DNA: TGCGCCAGCAGCCCAGGGACTAGCGGGAGAGGTCCCCTTTACAATGAGCAGTTCTTC.

In its sample, this clone was seen once. The J gene is TRBJ1-1, the V gene TRBV7-9, with D perhaps matching TRBD1 (5 bases). Between the trimmed V and J ends, which lost 5 bases and 1 base, there was a span of 11 bases. Germline V gene data show CDR1 as SEHNR and CDR2 as FQNEAQ (reference sequence). CDR3 length: 14 residues. The CDR3 reads CASSIGAGNTEAFF. The CDR3 DNA sequence: TGTGCCAGCAGCATTGGGGCAGGGAACACTGAAGCTTTCTTT.

V and J are TRBV7-2 and TRBJ1-1; weak D call: TRBD1 (5 bases). This CDR3 is 13 amino acids long. The ends were cut back, 8 bases at V and 4 bases at J, with 14 bases in the middle. In germline, CDR1 is SGHTA, CDR2 FQGNSA. CDR3 in DNA: TGTGCCAGCCGCACAGGCCGAGGCACTGAAGCTTTCTTT. Protein product: CASRTGRGTEAFF.

The V gene is TRBV9, the J gene TRBJ1-2; D is possibly TRBD1 (6 bases). Germline loops: CDR1 SGDLS, CDR2 YYNGEE. V lost 0 bases to trimming and J lost 8 bases, with 8 bases between them. This CDR3 is built from 12 residues. The CDR3 DNA reads as TGTGCCAGCAGCGTAGGTGGGGGCGGCTACACCTTC. As protein: CASSVGGGGYTF.

V usage is TRBV18 and J usage is TRBJ1-1; a weak D match, TRBD1 (5 bases). The V end lost 2 bases, the J end lost 4 bases, and 14 bases lay between the germline ends. The CDR3 runs to 15 residues. CDR1 and CDR2 from the germline V gene are KGHSH and LQKENI. This CDR3 is CASSPGLWGTTEAFF. CDR3 bases: TGTGCCAGCTCACCAGGGCTTTGGGGCACCACTGAAGCTTTCTTT.

In its sample, this clone was seen once. The chain uses TRBV7-8 and TRBJ2-1; 7 bases fit TRBD1. The V segment lost 3 bases and the J segment 6 bases; nucleotides outside the gene matches: 8. CDR3 length equals 15 residues. The germline V gene has CDR1 SGHVS and CDR2 FQNEAQ. The CDR3 DNA reads as TGTGCCAGCAGCTTCGACAGGGAGTATGGCAATGAGCAGTTCTTC. It specifies CASSFDREYGNEQFF.

The chain joins TRBV27 to TRBJ2-2; 8 bases line up with TRBD2. Germline V lookup: CDR1 MNHEY, CDR2 SMNVEV (reference sequence). CDR3 length: 16 amino acids. J lost 0 bases, V lost 4 bases, and 4 bases had no gene match. The CDR3, as DNA: TGTGCCAGCAGTTCCGCCGGGGGGGCGAACACCGGGGAGCTGTTTTTT. Residues: CASSSAGGANTGELFF.

This clone was counted a single time. V and J are TRBV30 and TRBJ1-1; a possible D gene is TRBD1 (5 bases). The CDR3 spans 13 residues. V gave up 4 bases and J gave up 4 bases, with 13 bases separating them. CDR1 GTSNPN and CDR2 SVGIG come from the germline V gene (reference sequence). The CDR3 spells CAWTTTGVTEAFF. The CDR3 DNA follows: TGTGCCTGGACCACGACGGGGGTCACTGAAGCTTTCTTT.

The chain joins TRBV19 to TRBJ2-7; D remains unclear. The CDR3 runs 15 residues. Trimming removed 1 base from V and 3 bases from J, with 13 bases in between. Germline values: CDR1 LNHDA, CDR2 SQIVND (reference sequence). As DNA, the CDR3 is TGTGCCAGTAGTATAGCCTTTCTTGAGAGCTACGAGCAGTACTTC. Its translation is CASSIAFLESYEQYF.

The chain has TRBV6-4 and TRBJ1-5, with D perhaps TRBD1 (6 bases). Germline V gene lookup returns CDR1 MRHNA and CDR2 SNTAGT. The CDR3 loop spans 16 amino acids. Between the trimmed V and J ends, which lost 8 bases and 1 base, there was a span of 18 bases. CDR3 residues: CASSTPGGQSNQPQHF. The CDR3 nucleotides are TGTGCCAGCTCTACCCCGGGCGGACAGAGCAATCAGCCCCAGCATTTT.

This chain joins TRBV5-4 and TRBJ1-4; 11 bases line up with TRBD1. Per germline, CDR1 SGHNT and CDR2 YYREEE (reference sequence). The CDR3 contains 15 residues. The junction had 2 bases not matched to a gene; V was cut back by 0 bases and J by 7 bases. This chain's CDR3 is CASSLGGTGGEKLFF. The CDR3, as DNA: TGTGCCAGCAGCTTGGGAGGGACAGGGGGTGAAAAACTGTTTTTT.

This clone was counted once. This chain connects TRBV5-4 to TRBJ2-3, with D unresolved. With 2 bases removed from V and 1 base from J, the gap between germline ends came to 5 bases. Germline CDR1 is SGHNT and CDR2 is YYREEE (reference sequence). CDR3 size: 13 residues. CDR3 sequence reads: CASSLSGTDTQYF. CDR3 sequence (DNA): TGTGCCAGCAGCTTATCTGGCACAGATACGCAGTATTTT.

The chain couples TRBV5-5 to TRBJ2-3; tentative D call: TRBD2 (6 bases). The V end lost 0 bases, the J end lost 3 bases, and 11 bases lay between the germline ends. In germline, CDR1 is SGHKS, CDR2 YYEKEE (reference sequence). The CDR3 is 15 amino acids. CDR3 nucleotides: TGTGCCAGCAGCTTGGACGGGAGCCGGACAGATACGCAGTATTTT. Translation: CASSLDGSRTDTQYF.

The rearrangement uses TRBV2 and TRBJ2-5; TRBD2 might be the D (7 bases). The CDR3 loop spans 14 amino acids. Trimming shortened V by 6 bases and J by 5 bases, and 16 bases separated the two germline ends. CDR1 SNHLY and CDR2 FYNNEI come from the germline V gene. DNA for the CDR3: TGTGCCAGCAGCACTCTGGGGGGGCGGGAGACCCAGTACTTC. It encodes CASSTLGGRETQYF. Using reference TRBV2 and TRBJ2-5 for the parts outside the CDR3, the full variable domain is EPEVTQTPSHQVTQMGQEVILRCVPISNHLYFYWYRQILGQKVEFLVSFYNNEISEKSEIFDDQFSVERPDGSNFTLKIRSTKLEDSAMYFCASSTLGGRETQYFGPGTRLLVL.

V is TRBV7-2 and J is TRBJ2-1, with 8 bases matching TRBD1. The CDR3 totals 16 residues. Germline loops: CDR1 SGHTA, CDR2 FQGNSA. Germline trimming cut 4 bases from V and 6 bases from J; bases unmatched to any gene: 11. The CDR3 nucleotides are TGTGCCAGCAGCTGGAGATCTAGACAGGGGTCCAATGAGCAGTTCTTC. It yields the protein CASSWRSRQGSNEQFF.

This clone is a singleton in its sample. The rearrangement uses TRBV7-3 and TRBJ1-2; TRBD1 matches 7 bases. The junction had 13 bases not matched to a gene; V was cut back by 5 bases and J by 7 bases. CDR1 SGHTA and CDR2 FQGTGA come from the germline V gene. This CDR3 spans 15 amino acids. The DNA of the CDR3 is TGTGCCAGCAGCCTTAAGTACAGGGGAAGGGCTGGCTACACCTTC. As protein: CASSLKYRGRAGYTF.

The chain is built from TRBV27 and TRBJ2-5; no firm D call. V lost 1 base and J lost 4, with 10 bases in between. CDR1 and CDR2 (germline): MNHEY, SMNVEV (reference sequence). CDR3 length: 14 amino acids. Written as DNA, the CDR3 is TGTGCCAGCAGTTTATACGCGGCCCCAGAGACCCAGTACTTC. Its translation: CASSLYAAPETQYF.

The CDR3 bases are TGTGCCAGCAGCGGCGTTTCGGGACGGCCGAACACTGAAGCTTTCTTT. This sequence encodes CASSGVSGRPNTEAFF. V is TRBV9 and J is TRBJ1-1; possible D gene TRBD1, 5 bases. The V end lost 3 bases, the J end lost 1 base, and 16 bases lay between the germline ends. The germline CDR1 and CDR2 sequences are SGDLS and YYNGEE. The CDR3 extends over 16 amino acids.